A single sample is the source of the 22 T cell receptor beta chains below, sequenced in a study of beta chain features in type 1 diabetes listed by TCRdb under 2018. Library generation was performed with the immunoSEQ multiplex PCR assay. All of the isolated RNA was reverse transcribed with the High Capacity cDNA Reverse Transcription Kit, so expressed TCRB transcripts were sequenced. TCRdb took over this immuneACCESS table, retaining in-frame rearrangements with V and J assigned. Such tables are incomplete; in checked studies, under half of the missing clones stem from an unresolved V gene, and the remainder is unexplained. The sample table shows 900,000 or so clones, and roughly a sixth are seen once. The ten largest clonotypes hold around 0.02% of the sample. Input material: naive CD4+ T cells from blood. The cell subset or site label, read with the paper, signifies: true naive CD4+ T cells. The source is a woman between 18 and 29 years old in good health.

The rearrangement links TRBV19 to TRBJ2-3; TRBD2 matches at 7 bases. CDR3 length: 13 residues. CDR1 and CDR2 from the germline V gene are LNHDA and SQIVND (reference sequence). The V and J ends lost 7 bases and 5 bases, in that order; junction bases with no gene match: 6. The CDR3, as DNA: TGTGCCAGTATCGGTTCTAGCGGAGATACGCAGTATTTT. It yields the protein CASIGSSGDTQYF.

The rearrangement joins TRBV7-2 to TRBJ2-3, with a weak D call TRBD2 (5 bases). Per germline, CDR1 SGHTA and CDR2 FQGNSA. V gave up 4 bases and J gave up 2 bases, with 13 bases separating them. CDR3 length: 15 residues. Here the CDR3 DNA reads TGTGCCAGCAGCTCAGCGGCTACAACCACAGATACGCAGTATTTT. Protein sequence: CASSSAATTTDTQYF.

The chain recombines TRBV18 with TRBJ2-5; the D call may be TRBD1 or TRBD2 (5 bases each). The ends were cut back, 8 bases at V and 5 bases at J, with 21 bases in the middle. The CDR3 totals 15 residues. Germline loops: CDR1 KGHSH, CDR2 LQKENI. The CDR3 sequence: CASGLLGGEGETQYF. The CDR3 region has the DNA TGTGCCAGCGGTCTTTTGGGCGGAGAGGGGGAGACCCAGTACTTC.

V usage is TRBV9 and J usage is TRBJ2-1; a possible D gene is TRBD1 (5 bases). Germline V gene sequence: CDR1 SGDLS, CDR2 YYNGEE. CDR3 length: 16 residues. The V and J ends lost 1 base and 7 bases respectively, with 18 bases between them. The CDR3: CASSVMAGSALNEQFF. CDR3 nucleotide sequence: TGTGCCAGCAGCGTAATGGCAGGGTCAGCGTTGAATGAGCAGTTCTTC.

In its sample, this clone was seen a few times. Other DNA sequences in this sample translate to the same CDR3. V usage is TRBV7-9 and J usage is TRBJ1-3, with D tentatively TRBD1 (5 bases). Germline V gene lookup returns CDR1 SEHNR and CDR2 FQNEAQ (reference sequence). Trimming stripped 1 base from V and 0 bases from J, with 10 bases between. This CDR3 region has 16 residues. Here the CDR3 reads CASSLGQGLSGNTIYF. CDR3 nucleotides: TGTGCCAGCAGCTTAGGCCAGGGCCTCTCTGGAAACACCATATATTTT.

This clone was counted between two and nine times. This chain links TRBV6-5 with TRBJ1-4, with D perhaps matching TRBD1 (6 bases). Deletions cut 6 bases from V and 4 bases from J, with 15 bases between. The germline V gene encodes CDR1 MNHEY and CDR2 SVGAGI. The CDR3 covers 15 residues. The CDR3 nucleotides are TGTGCCAGCAGATCGGGGGCAGGTTTTAATGAAAAACTGTTTTTT. Encoded protein: CASRSGAGFNEKLFF.

The sample holds a few counts of this clone. The chain combines TRBV11-2 with TRBJ2-5, with 11 bases fitting TRBD1. Germline CDR1 and CDR2: SGHAT and FQNNGV. The V gene end was trimmed by 4 bases and the J gene end by 5 bases; junction bases not matched to a gene: 9. CDR3 length equals 16 residues. The CDR3 DNA is TGTGCCAGCAGCTACCTAGGGACAGGGGGAGCGGAGACCCAGTACTTC. It is translated as CASSYLGTGGAETQYF.

Regarding this clone: At one end, the junction sequence differs from germline, possibly due to a read error. V gene TRBV2 combines with J gene TRBJ1-4; TRBD1 is a possible D gene (5 bases). CDR3 size: 15 residues. Germline CDR1 reads SNHLY; CDR2 reads FYNNEI. CDR3 sequence reads: CANSRQGATNEKLFF. The CDR3 DNA is TGTGCCAACAGTAGGCAGGGAGCAACTAATGAAAAACTGTTTTTT.

The chain joins TRBV11-2 to TRBJ2-7; a possible D gene is TRBD2 (6 bases). The V gene's germline CDR1 is SGHAT and CDR2 FQNNGV. This CDR3 contains 13 residues. V was trimmed by 3 bases and J by 4 bases, leaving 10 bases between them. The CDR3 region has the DNA TGTGCCAGCAGCTTGGACTACAAGTACGAGCAGTACTTC. As protein: CASSLDYKYEQYF.

V usage is TRBV28 and J usage is TRBJ2-6; D remains ambiguous. The CDR3 has 13 residues. Trimming took off 8 bases at V and 2 bases at J, with 7 bases between the two ends. Germline lookup yields CDR1 MDHEN and CDR2 SYDVKM. The CDR3 region is CASGVAGANVLTF. The CDR3 DNA sequence: TGTGCCAGCGGGGTGGCTGGGGCCAACGTCCTGACTTTC. Filled out from reference TRBV28 and TRBJ2-6, the complete variable domain reads DVKVTQSSRYLVKRTGEKVFLECVQDMDHENMFWYRQDPGLGLRLIYFSYDVKMKEKGDIPEGYSVSREKKERFSLILESASTNQTSMYLCASGVAGANVLTFGAGSRLTVL.

This chain links TRBV7-6 with TRBJ2-1, with 7 bases that match TRBD2. This CDR3 comprises 16 residues. Germline CDR1 SGHVS, CDR2 FNYEAQ. V was clipped by 5 bases and J by 6 bases; unmatched bases: 13. The CDR3 is CASSPRTRDGGNEQFF. As DNA, the CDR3 is TGTGCCAGCAGCCCCCGGACTAGAGATGGTGGCAATGAGCAGTTCTTC.

The rearrangement uses TRBV7-9 and TRBJ2-1; D unresolved. Germline V gives CDR1 SEHNR, CDR2 FQNEAQ (reference sequence). The ends were cut back, 8 bases at V and 6 bases at J, with 11 bases in the middle. This CDR3 has 12 residues. The CDR3 reads CASYRHTNEQFF. The CDR3 DNA sequence: TGTGCCAGCTACCGCCATACCAATGAGCAGTTCTTC.

The genes are TRBV19 and TRBJ2-2; D possibly corresponds to TRBD1 (5 bases). Germline V lookup: CDR1 LNHDA, CDR2 SQIVND (reference sequence). V was shortened by 6 bases and J by 1 base, with 6 bases between the two germline ends. The CDR3 covers 13 residues. Here the CDR3 reads CASRRGNTGELFF. Here the CDR3 DNA reads TGTGCCAGTAGAAGGGGGAACACCGGGGAGCTGTTTTTT. Complete variable domain (other parts from reference TRBV19 and TRBJ2-2): DGGITQSPKYLFRKEGQNVTLSCEQNLNHDAMYWYRQDPGQGLRLIYYSQIVNDFQKGDIAEGYSVSREKKESFPLTVTSAQKNPTAFYLCASRRGNTGELFFGEGSRLTVL.

The chain joins TRBV18 to TRBJ1-1; D is perhaps TRBD1 (5 bases). The CDR3 contains 14 residues. Looked up from germline, CDR1 is KGHSH and CDR2 is LQKENI. V was trimmed by 4 bases and J by 1 base, leaving 10 bases between them. CDR3: CASSQGYRNTEAFF. CDR3 bases: TGTGCCAGCTCACAGGGGTACCGGAACACTGAAGCTTTCTTT.

This clone was picked up a small number of times. This chain links TRBV7-9 with TRBJ2-5; perhaps D is TRBD1 or TRBD2 (5 bases each). The CDR3 length is 14 residues. CDR1 and CDR2 from the germline V gene are SEHNR and FQNEAQ (reference sequence). With 1 base removed from V and 5 bases from J, the gap between germline ends came to 11 bases. DNA for the CDR3: TGTGCCAGCAGCTTAGGGGGGTCCTGGGAGACCCAGTACTTC. It specifies CASSLGGSWETQYF.

The CDR3 reads CAISEHYQETQYF. Here the CDR3 DNA reads TGTGCCATCAGTGAACATTACCAAGAGACCCAGTACTTC. The genes are TRBV10-3 and TRBJ2-5; D not resolved. The V gene's germline CDR1 is ENHRY and CDR2 SYGVKD. The CDR3 length is 13 residues. V dropped 3 bases and J dropped 0 bases, with 5 bases sitting between them.

This clone was picked up a small number of times. The chain employs TRBV5-1 and TRBJ2-7; 7 bases fit TRBD1. Germline V gene lookup returns CDR1 SGHRS and CDR2 YFSETQ. The trim removed 4 bases at V and 2 bases at J, leaving 9 bases unmatched. The CDR3 length is 15 residues. CDR3 residues: CASSRHRDSPYEQYF. CDR3 nucleotide sequence: TGCGCCAGCAGCAGGCACCGGGACAGTCCCTACGAGCAGTACTTC.

This clone was detected only a few times. Relative to the germline gene, one junction end is altered; a read error may explain this. The genes are TRBV6-5 and TRBJ2-1; TRBD2 might be the D (6 bases). Germline assignment: CDR1 MNHEY and CDR2 SVGAGI. CDR3 length: 13 amino acids. In DNA, the CDR3 is TGTGCCATCAGTAAGACTAGTTCCGATGAGCAGTTCTTC. It is translated as CAISKTSSDEQFF.

The chain recombines TRBV11-1 with TRBJ1-1, with TRBD1 identical over 7 bases. V shed 3 bases, J shed 0 bases, and the junction held 4 bases outside the gene matches. The CDR3 length is 15 residues. CDR1 is SGHAT, CDR2 FQDESV, per germline (reference sequence). CDR3 region: CASSFQGGVNTEAFF. The CDR3 DNA is TGTGCCAGCAGCTTCCAGGGGGGAGTGAACACTGAAGCTTTCTTT.

This clone was observed a handful of times. The chain has TRBV18 and TRBJ2-6; TRBD1 matches at 7 bases. Germline V lookup: CDR1 KGHSH, CDR2 LQKENI. Unmatched junction bases numbered 8, after V lost 6 bases and J lost 0 bases. This CDR3 is 17 amino acids long. CDR3: CASSQRQGSSGANVLTF. Written as DNA, the CDR3 is TGTGCCAGCTCCCAACGACAGGGAAGCTCTGGGGCCAACGTCCTGACTTTC.

This rearrangement joins TRBV27 to TRBJ2-2, with D perhaps TRBD2 (6 bases). Germline V CDR1 and CDR2: MNHEY, SMNVEV (reference sequence). Trimming shortened V by 2 bases and J by 3 bases, and 7 bases separated the two germline ends. CDR3 length equals 14 residues. The CDR3 sequence: CASSLREYTGELFF. The CDR3 DNA follows: TGTGCCAGCAGTTTACGGGAGTACACCGGGGAGCTGTTTTTT.

The sample holds a few counts of this clone. CDR3: CASSRQGNGNTIYF. The CDR3, as DNA: TGTGCCAGCAGCAGACAGGGCAACGGAAACACCATATATTTT. The chain employs TRBV7-9 and TRBJ1-3, with 7 bases aligning to TRBD1. The V segment lost 5 bases and the J segment 4 bases; nucleotides outside the gene matches: 5. The CDR3 length is 14 residues. From germline, CDR1 is SEHNR and CDR2 FQNEAQ (reference sequence).